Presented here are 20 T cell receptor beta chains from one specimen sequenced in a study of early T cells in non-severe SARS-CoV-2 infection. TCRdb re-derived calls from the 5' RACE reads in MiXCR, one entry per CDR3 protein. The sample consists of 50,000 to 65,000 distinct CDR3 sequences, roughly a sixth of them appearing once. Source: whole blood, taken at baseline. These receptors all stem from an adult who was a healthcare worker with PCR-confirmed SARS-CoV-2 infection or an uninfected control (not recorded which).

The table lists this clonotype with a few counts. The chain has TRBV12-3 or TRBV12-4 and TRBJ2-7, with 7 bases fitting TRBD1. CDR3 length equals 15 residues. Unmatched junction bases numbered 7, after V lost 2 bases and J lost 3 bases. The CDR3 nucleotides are TGTGCCAGCAGTTTACATAAAGGGGGCAGCTACGAGCAGTACTTC. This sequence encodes CASSLHKGGSYEQYF.

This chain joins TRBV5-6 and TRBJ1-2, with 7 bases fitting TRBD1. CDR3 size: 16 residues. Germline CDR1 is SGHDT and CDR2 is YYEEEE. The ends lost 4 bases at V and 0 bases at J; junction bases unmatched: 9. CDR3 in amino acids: CASSIGQALANYGYTF. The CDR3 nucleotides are TGTGCCAGCAGCATTGGACAGGCTCTTGCTAACTATGGCTACACCTTC.

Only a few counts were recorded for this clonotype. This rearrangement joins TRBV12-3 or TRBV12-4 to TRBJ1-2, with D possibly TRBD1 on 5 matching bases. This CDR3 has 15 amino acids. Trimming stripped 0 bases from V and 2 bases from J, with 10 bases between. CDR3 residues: CASSLALQGNYGYTF. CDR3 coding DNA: TGTGCCAGCAGTTTAGCGCTGCAGGGCAACTATGGCTACACCTTC.

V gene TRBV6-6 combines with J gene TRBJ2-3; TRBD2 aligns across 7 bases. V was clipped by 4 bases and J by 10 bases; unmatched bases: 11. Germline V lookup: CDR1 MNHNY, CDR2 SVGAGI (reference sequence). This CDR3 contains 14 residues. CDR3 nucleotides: TGTGCCAGCAGTTTGACTAGCCCGAATCAACCGCAGTATTTT. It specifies CASSLTSPNQPQYF.

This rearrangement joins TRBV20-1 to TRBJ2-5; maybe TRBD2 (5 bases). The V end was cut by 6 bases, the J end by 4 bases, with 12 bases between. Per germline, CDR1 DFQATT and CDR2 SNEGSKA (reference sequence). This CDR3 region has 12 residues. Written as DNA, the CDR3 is TGCAGTGCGCAGCGGTCAATAGAGACCCAGTACTTC. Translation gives CSAQRSIETQYF.

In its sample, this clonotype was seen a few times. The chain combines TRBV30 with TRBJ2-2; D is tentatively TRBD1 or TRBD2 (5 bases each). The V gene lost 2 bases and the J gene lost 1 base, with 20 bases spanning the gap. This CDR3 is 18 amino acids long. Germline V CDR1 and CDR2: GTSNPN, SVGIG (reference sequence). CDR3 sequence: CAWSSILTGRENTGELFF. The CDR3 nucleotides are TGTGCCTGGAGTTCCATCTTAACGGGACGGGAGAACACCGGGGAGCTGTTTTTT.

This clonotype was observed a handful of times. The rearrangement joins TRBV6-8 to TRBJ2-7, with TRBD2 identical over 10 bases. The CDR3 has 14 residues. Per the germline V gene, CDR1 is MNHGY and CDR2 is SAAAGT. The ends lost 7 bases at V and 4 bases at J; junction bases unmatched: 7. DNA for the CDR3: TGTGCCAGCAACCCTAGCGGGAGTATTTACGAGCAGTACTTC. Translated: CASNPSGSIYEQYF.

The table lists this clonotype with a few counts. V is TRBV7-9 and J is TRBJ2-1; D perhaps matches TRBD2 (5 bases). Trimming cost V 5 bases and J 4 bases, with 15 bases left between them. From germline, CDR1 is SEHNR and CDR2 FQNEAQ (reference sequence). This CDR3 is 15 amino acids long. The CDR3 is CASSPDGGWYNEQFF. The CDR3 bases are TGTGCCAGCAGCCCGGACGGAGGTTGGTACAATGAGCAGTTCTTC. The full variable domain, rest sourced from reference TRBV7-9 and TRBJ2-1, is DTGVSQNPRHKITKRGQNVTFRCDPISEHNRLYWYRQTLGQGPEFLTYFQNEAQLEKSRLLSDRFSAERPKGSFSTLEIQRTEQGDSAMYLCASSPDGGWYNEQFFGPGTRLTVL.

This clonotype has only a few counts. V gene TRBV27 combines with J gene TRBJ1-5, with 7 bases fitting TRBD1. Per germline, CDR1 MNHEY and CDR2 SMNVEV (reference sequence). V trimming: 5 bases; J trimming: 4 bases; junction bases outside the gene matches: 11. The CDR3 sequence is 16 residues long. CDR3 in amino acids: CASSPHLTGANQPQHF. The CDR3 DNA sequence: TGTGCCAGCAGTCCTCACCTCACAGGGGCTAATCAGCCCCAGCATTTT.

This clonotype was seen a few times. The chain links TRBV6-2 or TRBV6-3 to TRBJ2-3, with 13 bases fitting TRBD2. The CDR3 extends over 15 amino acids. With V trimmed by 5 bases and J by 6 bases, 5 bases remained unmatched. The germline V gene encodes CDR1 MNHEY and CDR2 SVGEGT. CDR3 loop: CASSGLAGEVDTQYF. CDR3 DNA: TGTGCCAGCAGTGGACTAGCGGGAGAAGTCGATACGCAGTATTTT.

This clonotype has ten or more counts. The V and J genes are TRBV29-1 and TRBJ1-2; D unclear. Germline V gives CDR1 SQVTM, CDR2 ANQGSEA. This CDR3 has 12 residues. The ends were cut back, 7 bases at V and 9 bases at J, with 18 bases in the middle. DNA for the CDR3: TGCAGCGACTATCAGACCAACTACCGCTACACCTTC. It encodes CSDYQTNYRYTF.

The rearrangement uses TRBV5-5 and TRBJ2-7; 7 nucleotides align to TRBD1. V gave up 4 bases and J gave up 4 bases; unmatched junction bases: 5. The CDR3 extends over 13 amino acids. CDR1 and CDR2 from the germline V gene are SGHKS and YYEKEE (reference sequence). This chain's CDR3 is CASSGTVGYEQYF. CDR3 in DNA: TGTGCCAGCAGCGGGACAGTTGGATACGAGCAGTACTTC.

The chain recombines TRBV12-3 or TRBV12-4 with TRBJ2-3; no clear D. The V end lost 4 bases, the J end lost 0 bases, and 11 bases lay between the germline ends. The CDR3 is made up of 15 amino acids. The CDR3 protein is CASSSDWKSTDTQYF. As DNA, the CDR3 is TGTGCCAGCAGTTCCGACTGGAAGAGCACAGATACGCAGTATTTT.

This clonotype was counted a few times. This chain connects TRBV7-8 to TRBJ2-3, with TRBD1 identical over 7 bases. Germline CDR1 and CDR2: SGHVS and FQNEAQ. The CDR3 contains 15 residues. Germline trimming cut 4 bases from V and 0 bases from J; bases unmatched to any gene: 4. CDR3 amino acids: CASSWGQPSTDTQYF. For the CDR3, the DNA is TGTGCCAGCAGCTGGGGACAGCCTAGCACAGATACGCAGTATTTT.

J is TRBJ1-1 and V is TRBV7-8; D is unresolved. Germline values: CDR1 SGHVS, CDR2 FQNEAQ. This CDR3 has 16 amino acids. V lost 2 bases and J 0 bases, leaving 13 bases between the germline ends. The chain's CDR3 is CASSLLGLDMNTEAFF. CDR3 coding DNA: TGTGCCAGCAGCTTATTAGGGCTAGACATGAACACTGAAGCTTTCTTT.

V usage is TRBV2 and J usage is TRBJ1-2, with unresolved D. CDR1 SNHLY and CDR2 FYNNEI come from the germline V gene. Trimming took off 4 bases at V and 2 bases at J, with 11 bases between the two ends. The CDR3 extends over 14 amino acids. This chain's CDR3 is CASSVEGANYGYTF. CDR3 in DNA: TGTGCCAGCAGTGTGGAGGGAGCCAACTATGGCTACACCTTC.

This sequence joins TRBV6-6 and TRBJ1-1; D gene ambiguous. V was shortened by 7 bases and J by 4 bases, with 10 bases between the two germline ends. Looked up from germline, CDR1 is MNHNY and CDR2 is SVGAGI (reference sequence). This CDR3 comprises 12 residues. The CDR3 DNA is TGTGCCAGCACCGGCCGAGGCACTGAAGCTTTCTTT. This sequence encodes CASTGRGTEAFF.

The CDR3 here is CASSLAGTANNSPLHF. The CDR3 coding sequence is TGTGCCAGCAGTTTAGCGGGGACGGCGAATAATTCACCCCTCCACTTT. The rearrangement uses TRBV12-3 or TRBV12-4 and TRBJ1-6, with a possible D match to TRBD1 (5 bases). V gave up 0 bases and J gave up 5 bases, with 11 bases separating them. This CDR3 comprises 16 residues.

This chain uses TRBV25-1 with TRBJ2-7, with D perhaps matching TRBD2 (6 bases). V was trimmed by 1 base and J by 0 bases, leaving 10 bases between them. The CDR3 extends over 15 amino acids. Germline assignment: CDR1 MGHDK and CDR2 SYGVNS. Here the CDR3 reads CASSESRAGSYEQYF. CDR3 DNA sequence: TGTGCCAGCAGTGAATCCAGAGCGGGCTCCTACGAGCAGTACTTC.

In nucleotides, the CDR3 is TGTGCCAGCAGCCAAGTTTTTGGGTCCTACGAGCAGTACTTC. Its protein product is CASSQVFGSYEQYF. The J gene is TRBJ2-7, the V gene TRBV4-2, with no clear D. V was shortened by 1 base and J by 1 base, with 8 bases between the two germline ends. This CDR3 region has 14 residues. The V gene's germline CDR1 is LGHNA and CDR2 YNFKEQ.